This TCR beta chain was identified in a study of T-cell memory formation after mild COVID-19. The CDR3 contains 15 residues. From germline, CDR1 is MNHEY and CDR2 SMNVEV (reference sequence). The junction had 9 bases not matched to a gene; V was cut back by 6 bases and J by 5 bases. MiXCR was run by TCRdb on the 5' RACE reads, yielding one entry per CDR3 protein. The sample consists of approximately 300,000 distinct CDR3 sequences, approximately 15% of them appearing once. This sequence was found in a man younger than 35 who had mild COVID-19 (a few samples of this study predate the infection). Cell type and time point are not known. The sample was PBMCs or a T cell subset sorted from them (not recorded which). The gene calls are TRBV27 and TRBJ2-3; 9 nucleotides align to TRBD1. The CDR3 sequence is CASRRGDRVLDTQYF. Written as DNA, the CDR3 is TGTGCCAGCAGGAGGGGGGACAGGGTATTAGATACGCAGTATTTT.